A selection of T cell receptor beta chains follows, all from one sample in a study of human T cells and chemical hapten exposure. One entry per CDR3 protein, called by TCRdb with MiXCR from the reads. The table has 95,000 to 150,000 distinct CDR3 sequences, about 8.9% seen once. Input material: whole blood. The origin of the receptors is a human donor in good health. Some clones in this sample may be carry-over from other donors' samples. Both conserved end residues are trimmed from each CDR3.

j_call v_call cdr3_aa
TRBJ2-7 TRBV7-9 ASSKDSYEQY
TRBJ1-1 TRBV7-3 ASSLSSAGATEAF
TRBJ2-4 TRBV7-9 ASSSDPRSTKNIQY
TRBJ2-1 TRBV7-9 ASSLTYNEQF
TRBJ2-1 TRBV20-1 SADGSRNEQF
TRBJ2-2 TRBV20-1 SAGDRRNTGELF
TRBJ2-2 TRBV19 ASSKPPDPTGELF
TRBJ1-5 TRBV12-5 ASLGAGDKGPSRNQPQH
TRBJ2-5 TRBV6-1 ASRYPSGGHQETQY
TRBJ1-5 TRBV10-3 AISDGRGGNQPQH
TRBJ2-3 TRBV6-5 ASSYSGVDADTQY
TRBJ1-5 TRBV2 ASRQQGSGQPQH
TRBJ1-2 TRBV29-1 SVEGGQSLMRGYT
TRBJ1-3 TRBV5-1 ASSLDSGNTIY
TRBJ2-7 TRBV14 ASSVRSGPSEQY
TRBJ2-2 TRBV10-3 AAGTENTGELF
TRBJ1-1 TRBV12-3/TRBV12-4 ASSLQMLNTEAF
TRBJ1-2 TRBV4-3 ASSQGIGSYGYT
TRBJ1-2 TRBV6-6 ASSPIRRQGYRINYGYT
TRBJ2-2 TRBV9 ASSVSLVPGQDSNTGELF
TRBJ1-1 TRBV25-1 ASSEAGVITEAF
TRBJ1-1 TRBV29-1 SAKTGRNTEAF